The 26 T cell receptor beta chains below were found in one sample sequenced in a study of blood T cells in healthy people across ages. Sample-barcoded 5' priming and a J-beta primer mix drove a second PCR of roughly 7 to 11 cycles. Via MiXCR, TCRdb re-called the 5' RACE reads, giving one row per CDR3 protein. This sample has approximately 800,000 distinct CDR3 sequences, with nearly 60% found just once. Material for sequencing was blood. These receptors came from a young man in good health.

This clonotype appeared a few times. The chain combines TRBV20-1 with TRBJ2-5, with D uncertain. TRBJ2-7 matches the DNA end more closely, so the J call is doubtful. This CDR3 spans 13 amino acids. The germline V gene has CDR1 DFQATT and CDR2 SNEGSKA (reference sequence). The CDR3 DNA is TGCAGTGCTAGAGTCGCTTCGCCCTACGAGCAGTACTTC. This encodes CSARVASPYEQYF.

The CDR3 DNA reads as TGCAGCGTTGAGCCCCCAGGGGGGGGCTGCGAGCAGTACTTC. This sequence encodes CSVEPPGGGCEQYF. The chain employs TRBV29-1 and TRBJ2-7; perhaps D is TRBD1 or TRBD2 (7 bases each). Trimming took off 3 bases at V and 6 bases at J, with 18 bases between the two ends. Germline CDR1 is SQVTM and CDR2 is ANQGSEA. This CDR3 comprises 14 residues.

The chain is built from TRBV20-1 and TRBJ1-1, with no clear D. Germline V gives CDR1 DFQATT, CDR2 SNEGSKA (reference sequence). CDR3 length: 14 residues. V was shortened by 1 base and J by 4 bases, with 13 bases between the two germline ends. CDR3 bases: TGCAGTGCTAGAGTTCCGGTGGGTATCACTGAAGCTTTCTTT. Amino acids: CSARVPVGITEAFF.

This clonotype was picked up a small number of times. The chain couples TRBV29-1 to TRBJ2-3, with D possibly being TRBD2 (6 bases). The CDR3 runs 17 residues. Germline CDR1 is SQVTM and CDR2 is ANQGSEA. V lost 3 bases and J lost 7, with 26 bases in between. The CDR3 bases are TGCAGCGTTGATTCCCGACGCCTCCCCGGGACTCGATATACGCAGTATTTT. Its translation: CSVDSRRLPGTRYTQYF.

The table lists this clonotype with a few counts. The chain recombines TRBV6-6 with TRBJ1-2; D is ambiguous. V was trimmed by 5 bases and J by 4 bases, leaving 11 bases between them. The CDR3 is 13 residues long. CDR1 is MNHNY and CDR2 is SVGAGI in the germline V gene (reference sequence). CDR3 nucleotide sequence: TGTGCCAGCAGTCCTCTAGACTCCTATGGCTACACCTTC. Translating gives CASSPLDSYGYTF.

The rearrangement uses TRBV18 and TRBJ1-2; D is unclear. Germline assignment: CDR1 KGHSH and CDR2 LQKENI. V was trimmed by 6 bases and J by 8 bases, leaving 16 bases between them. CDR3 length: 13 residues. CDR3 sequence: CASSPGEGDGYTF. CDR3 bases: TGTGCCAGCTCTCCCGGGGAGGGAGACGGCTACACCTTC.

The V call is TRBV7-9, the J call TRBJ1-1; D is possibly TRBD1 (5 bases). CDR1 is SEHNR, CDR2 FQNEAQ, per germline (reference sequence). Trimming shortened V by 6 bases and J by 1 base, and 15 bases separated the two germline ends. This CDR3 has 15 residues. The CDR3 DNA is TGTGCCAGCAGTACCGGACAACTGAAGAACACTGAAGCTTTCTTT. Translating it yields CASSTGQLKNTEAFF.

This chain uses TRBV6-1 with TRBJ1-5; D might be TRBD1 (6 bases). The CDR3 is 15 amino acids. V was pared by 2 bases and J by 4 bases, with 12 bases between. Germline values: CDR1 MNHNS, CDR2 SASEGT. CDR3 nucleotides: TGTGCCAGCAGTGAATTGGAAGGGGGAAATCAGCCCCAGCATTTT. As protein: CASSELEGGNQPQHF.

This clonotype has just a few counts. This chain joins TRBV7-2 and TRBJ2-7; 10 bases fit TRBD2. Germline loops: CDR1 SGHTA, CDR2 FQGNSA. There are 16 residues in the CDR3. With V trimmed by 5 bases and J by 6 bases, 13 bases remained unmatched. The CDR3 DNA reads as TGTGCCAGCAGCCCCTCCAGACTAGCGGGCAATCGCGAGCAGTACTTC. Residues: CASSPSRLAGNREQYF.

V usage is TRBV13 and J usage is TRBJ2-3; no clear D gene. This CDR3 is built from 13 residues. Germline V gene lookup returns CDR1 PRHDT and CDR2 FYEKMQ (reference sequence). V was trimmed by 6 bases and J by 2 bases, leaving 9 bases between them. The chain's CDR3 is CASRMSNTDTQYF. The CDR3 DNA reads as TGTGCCAGCAGGATGTCAAACACAGATACGCAGTATTTT. Based on the CDR3 plus reference TRBV13 and TRBJ2-3, the full variable domain is AAGVIQSPRHLIKEKRETATLKCYPIPRHDTVYWYQQGPGQDPQFLISFYEKMQSDKGSIPDRFSAQQFSDYHSELNMSSLELGDSALYFCASRMSNTDTQYFGPGTRLTVL.

The genes are TRBV7-9 and TRBJ2-5; no clear D. Germline V gene lookup returns CDR1 SEHNR and CDR2 FQNEAQ (reference sequence). This CDR3 contains 11 residues. The germline V and J ends were trimmed by 4 bases and 11 bases, with 11 bases remaining between them. CDR3 region: CASSSSREQYF. CDR3 sequence (DNA): TGTGCCAGCAGCTCCTCCCGAGAGCAGTACTTC.

The chain joins TRBV10-3 to TRBJ2-3; 8 nucleotides align to TRBD1. The germline CDR1 and CDR2 sequences are ENHRY and SYGVKD. V was pared by 6 bases and J by 2 bases, with 7 bases of the junction left unmatched. CDR3 length equals 15 residues. CDR3 residues: CAIRNRDRSTDTQYF. CDR3 nucleotide sequence: TGTGCCATCAGGAACCGGGACAGGTCCACAGATACGCAGTATTTT.

This clonotype occurred a few times. The V gene is TRBV20-1, the J gene TRBJ2-1, with 7 bases that match TRBD2. Germline V gene sequence: CDR1 DFQATT, CDR2 SNEGSKA (reference sequence). V lost 2 bases, J lost 7 bases, and 11 bases stayed unmatched. CDR3 length equals 15 residues. The CDR3 sequence is CSARTTGGSANEQFF. The CDR3 bases are TGCAGTGCTAGAACCACTGGCGGGAGCGCTAATGAGCAGTTCTTC.

The chain is built from TRBV20-1 and TRBJ2-1, with D uncertain. Near its end, the DNA agrees better with TRBJ2-7, so the J call may be wrong. This CDR3 has 17 amino acids. In germline, CDR1 is DFQATT, CDR2 SNEGSKA (reference sequence). This CDR3 reads CSARDPGLSFSYNEQYF. The CDR3 region has the DNA TGCAGTGCTAGAGATCCTGGCCTTTCTTTTTCCTACAATGAGCAGTACTTC.

This clonotype has only a few counts. The V gene is TRBV6-2 or TRBV6-3, the J gene TRBJ2-5; possible D gene TRBD1, 7 bases. In germline, CDR1 is MNHEY, CDR2 SVGEGT. Deletions cut 10 bases from V and 3 bases from J, with 21 bases between. The CDR3 is 15 amino acids. Here the CDR3 reads CATCRSEGAKETQYF. CDR3 sequence (DNA): TGTGCCACCTGTAGGTCGGAGGGGGCGAAAGAGACCCAGTACTTC.

The chain joins TRBV3-1 to TRBJ1-6; D is undetermined. V was trimmed by 6 bases and J by 12 bases, leaving 12 bases between them. CDR3 length equals 12 residues. In germline, CDR1 is LGHDT, CDR2 YNNKEL (reference sequence). As DNA, the CDR3 is TGTGCCAGCAGTGAGATTTTCGGACCCCTCCACTTT. Its protein is CASSEIFGPLHF. Filled out from reference TRBV3-1 and TRBJ1-6, the complete variable domain reads DTAVSQTPKYLVTQMGNDKSIKCEQNLGHDTMYWYKQDSKKFLKIMFSYNNKELIINETVPNRFSPKSPDKAHLNLHINSLELGDSAVYFCASSEIFGPLHFGNGTRLTVT.

The J gene is TRBJ2-7, the V gene TRBV28; D possibly uses TRBD1 or TRBD2 (5 bases each). Germline CDR1 reads MDHEN; CDR2 reads SYDVKM. Trimming left V 6 bases short and J 0 bases short, with 12 bases between. CDR3 length: 14 residues. The CDR3 DNA is TGTGCCAGCAGACTGGGACCGAGCTCCTACGAGCAGTACTTC. This translates into CASRLGPSSYEQYF.

This clonotype was found once. The chain carries TRBV20-1 and TRBJ2-7; D is undetermined. Trimming pared 0 bases from V and 2 bases from J, leaving 8 bases between. CDR1 and CDR2 (germline): DFQATT, SNEGSKA (reference sequence). This CDR3 has 13 amino acids. CDR3 sequence: CSAREAPTYEQYF. The DNA of the CDR3 is TGCAGTGCTAGAGAGGCACCTACCTACGAGCAGTACTTC.

This clonotype was found a few times. V is TRBV7-6 and J is TRBJ1-4, with D hard to call. V lost 1 base and J 8 bases, leaving 14 bases between the germline ends. Germline CDR1 and CDR2: SGHVS and FNYEAQ. CDR3 length: 15 residues. The CDR3 DNA sequence: TGTGCCAGCAGCTTAGGGTCCGGTTGGCGGGAAAAACTGTTTTTT. It encodes CASSLGSGWREKLFF.

J is TRBJ2-6 and V is TRBV7-8, with D perhaps matching TRBD1 (6 bases). CDR1 SGHVS and CDR2 FQNEAQ come from the germline V gene. The CDR3 has 18 amino acids. The V end lost 5 bases, the J end lost 0 bases, and 17 bases lay between the germline ends. The CDR3 reads CASSARQVGNSGANVLTF. The CDR3 nucleotides are TGTGCCAGCAGCGCCAGACAGGTTGGAAACTCTGGGGCCAACGTCCTGACTTTC.

The V gene is TRBV2, the J gene TRBJ1-2; weak D call: TRBD1 (6 bases). V dropped 6 bases and J dropped 4 bases, with 12 bases sitting between them. Germline CDR1 is SNHLY and CDR2 is FYNNEI. This CDR3 contains 13 residues. The CDR3 is CASRGAGVYGYTF. CDR3 nucleotides: TGTGCCAGCAGGGGAGCAGGGGTCTATGGCTACACCTTC.

This clonotype turned up a few times. The rearrangement joins TRBV29-1 to TRBJ2-5; TRBD2 aligns across 7 bases. The V segment lost 3 bases and the J segment 7 bases; nucleotides outside the gene matches: 14. The CDR3 sequence is 15 residues long. Germline V CDR1 and CDR2: SQVTM, ANQGSEA. The CDR3 spells CSVDLGGGDQGTQYF. The CDR3 coding sequence is TGCAGCGTTGATTTGGGTGGGGGGGACCAGGGGACCCAGTACTTC.

The V and J genes are TRBV6-5 and TRBJ2-1; D is perhaps TRBD2 (5 bases). The germline gives CDR1 MNHEY, CDR2 SVGAGI. The V end lost 2 bases, the J end lost 12 bases, and 8 bases lay between the germline ends. This CDR3 spans 11 amino acids. This chain's CDR3 is CASSYQRSQFF. CDR3 nucleotides: TGTGCCAGCAGTTACCAGCGGTCGCAGTTCTTC.

This rearrangement joins TRBV6-6 to TRBJ2-1; 8 bases match TRBD2. Germline V gene sequence: CDR1 MNHNY, CDR2 SVGAGI (reference sequence). The CDR3 contains 14 residues. V was clipped by 5 bases and J by 10 bases; unmatched bases: 10. The CDR3 spells CASSQSGGAREQFF. CDR3 nucleotide sequence: TGTGCCAGCAGTCAATCGGGGGGGGCGAGGGAGCAGTTCTTC.

The V call is TRBV29-1, the J call TRBJ2-4, with a possible D match to TRBD2 (8 bases). The assigned J gene may be wrong: the sequence end matches TRBJ2-7 better. The CDR3 has 15 residues. Germline V gene sequence: CDR1 SQVTM, CDR2 ANQGSEA. CDR3 DNA sequence: TGCAGCGTTGATAGCGGGACAGTAGGTCACGACGAGCAGTACTTC. Its translation: CSVDSGTVGHDEQYF.

The rearrangement joins TRBV6-5 to TRBJ2-6; a weak D match, TRBD2 (8 bases). Per the germline V gene, CDR1 is MNHEY and CDR2 is SVGAGI. The length of the CDR3 is 19 residues. Between the trimmed V and J ends, which lost 4 bases and 0 bases, there was a span of 19 bases. The CDR3: CASSSRGGTVGSGANVLTF. As DNA, the CDR3 is TGTGCCAGCAGTTCCCGGGGGGGGACAGTGGGCTCTGGGGCCAACGTCCTGACTTTC.